Below are 5 T cell receptor beta chains sequenced from a single sample in a study of tumor-infiltrating lymphocytes in primary liver carcinoma. cDNA specific to TCR beta was made from around 470 ng of total RNA, with a constant-region primer employed for priming. Slightly modified ARM-PCR served as the procedure for the TCR beta libraries. These libraries came from three rounds of nested multiplex PCR. PCR rounds one and two used TRBV1-TRBV30 forward primers with a C-beta reverse primer for 9 to 10 cycles each. TCRdb ran MiXCR on the multiplex PCR reads and lists one entry per CDR3 protein. The sample contains around 78,000 distinct CDR3 sequences, about two thirds of which appear only once. Taking about 20-31 mg of unsorted bulk tissue, the authors co-extracted RNA and DNA. The sequencing input was liver tumor tissue from sampling region 4. Stated subset: tumor region T4, right-lateral pole. These TCRs come from a woman aged 60 to 75 with primary liver carcinoma and hepatitis B virus infection.

On this clonotype itself: One base away lies a much larger clone, so this may be a sequencing read error. The genes are TRBV5-1 and TRBJ1-5; D is unclear. The CDR3 covers 14 residues. V lost 0 bases and J lost 5, with 9 bases in between. The V gene's germline CDR1 is SGHRS and CDR2 YFSETQ. This CDR3 is CASSLEGLDQPQHF. The CDR3 DNA is TGCGCCAGCAGCTTGGAAGGGCTTGATCAGCCCCAGCATTTT.

This clonotype occurred many times. DNA for the CDR3: TGCGCCAGCAGCTTTAGCGGGAGTAGGAACGAGCAGTACTTC. Translating it yields CASSFSGSRNEQYF. The chain couples TRBV5-1 to TRBJ2-7; 9 bases fit TRBD2. Germline V gene data show CDR1 as SGHRS and CDR2 as YFSETQ. With 2 bases clipped from V and 5 bases from J, the junction kept 5 bases outside the gene matches. This CDR3 is built from 14 residues.

Worth noting for this clonotype: Because the CDR3 is missing its conserved closing phenylalanine or tryptophan, this is likely a read error. The rearrangement links TRBV6-1 to TRBJ1-1; no reliable D call. V lost 6 bases and J lost 0, with 20 bases in between. CDR3 size: 17 residues. The germline CDR1 and CDR2 sequences are MNHNS and SASEGT. As DNA, the CDR3 is TGTGCCAGCAGGAGAGATAGGGTAGGAGAACTGAACACTGAAGCTTTCTAT. This codes for CASRRDRVGELNTEAFY.

As to this clonotype: The conserved phenylalanine or tryptophan is not found at the CDR3 terminus, so this likely reflects a read error. No DNA is shown, since the ends of the CDR3 on it are uncertain; the CDR3 is the one TCRdb lists. The V gene is TRBV29-1, the J gene TRBJ2-7; the table assigns TRBD2, which was not confirmed against the DNA. The CDR3 adds up to 15 amino acids, both ends counted. Per germline, CDR1 SQVTM and CDR2 ANQGSEA. Here the CDR3 reads CSIEDSGTPPYEQYS.

With regard to this clonotype: A read error may produce the germline difference seen at one junction end. The rearrangement uses TRBV5-5 and TRBJ1-4, with unresolved D. The germline V gene encodes CDR1 SGHKS and CDR2 YYEKEE (reference sequence). This CDR3 spans 13 amino acids. CDR3 amino acids: CASREGLWDKLFF. In nucleotides, the CDR3 is TGTGCCAGCCGGGAAGGGCTTTGGGATAAACTCTTTTTT. The whole variable domain, remainder taken from reference TRBV5-5 and TRBJ1-4, is DAGVTQSPTHLIKTRGQQVTLRCSPISGHKSVSWYQQVLGQGPQFIFQYYEKEERGRGNFPDRFSARQFPNYSSELNVNALLLGDSALYLCASREGLWDKLFFGSGTQLSVL.